Shown below are 26 T cell receptor beta chains from a single sample sequenced in a study of T cells after somatic rescue of genetic block. The table came from immunoSEQ multiplex PCR; TCRdb's copy has only in-frame clones and leaves some out. This sample has around 64,000 clones, with just over 90% found just once. Sequenced material: peripheral blood mononuclear cells (PBMCs). These receptors all stem from a man aged 40-55 years.

This chain connects TRBV5-1 to TRBJ2-2; 8 positions agree with TRBD2. In germline, CDR1 is SGHRS, CDR2 YFSETQ. Trimming removed 0 bases from V and 6 bases from J; junction bases left unmatched: 10. The length of the CDR3 is 17 residues. Here the CDR3 reads CASSLVGGGRMAGELFF. CDR3 in DNA: TGCGCCAGCAGCTTGGTTGGTGGCGGGAGGATGGCCGGGGAGCTGTTTTTT.

The rearrangement links TRBV19 to TRBJ2-1; TRBD2 aligns across 7 bases. V gave up 2 bases and J gave up 0 bases; unmatched junction bases: 4. This CDR3 comprises 16 residues. Germline CDR1 and CDR2: LNHDA and SQIVND (reference sequence). CDR3 protein: CASSIYGGSSYNEQFF. CDR3 nucleotide sequence: TGTGCCAGTAGTATATACGGCGGGAGCTCCTACAATGAGCAGTTCTTC.

This clone occurred once. V and J are TRBV2 and TRBJ2-7, with 12 bases identical to TRBD2. Trimming cost V 6 bases and J 6 bases; bases outside gene matches: 6. This CDR3 is built from 14 residues. The germline V gene encodes CDR1 SNHLY and CDR2 FYNNEI. In DNA, the CDR3 is TGTGCCAGCAGGAGGGCTAGCGGGGGGGTCGAGCAGTACTTC. Residues: CASRRASGGVEQYF.

The chain employs TRBV5-8 and TRBJ1-2; no reliable D call. CDR3 length: 14 amino acids. Germline values: CDR1 SGHTS, CDR2 YDEGEE. Trimming stripped 4 bases from V and 2 bases from J, with 12 bases between. This CDR3 is CASSPAGGNYGYTF. In DNA form, the CDR3 reads TGTGCCAGCAGCCCGGCGGGCGGGAACTATGGCTACACCTTC.

The chain carries TRBV4-3 and TRBJ2-1; D perhaps matches TRBD1 (5 bases). V lost 0 bases, J lost 2 bases, and 8 bases lay in between. CDR3 size: 15 residues. Germline assignment: CDR1 LGHNA and CDR2 YSLEER. This CDR3 reads CASSQDKGTYNEQFF. CDR3 bases: TGCGCCAGCAGCCAAGATAAGGGGACCTACAATGAGCAGTTCTTC.

The chain uses TRBV7-6 and TRBJ2-3, with 8 bases matching TRBD2. The ends lost 5 bases at V and 2 bases at J; junction bases unmatched: 12. The CDR3 length is 17 residues. CDR1 SGHVS and CDR2 FNYEAQ come from the germline V gene. For the CDR3, the DNA is TGTGCCAGCAGCCCCCGCCCGAGCGGGGGCTACACAGATACGCAGTATTTT. Protein product: CASSPRPSGGYTDTQYF.

This sequence joins TRBV21-1 and TRBJ1-1; the table gives TRBD1 as D, unverified against the DNA. TRBV21-1 is given as a pseudogene. This CDR3 has 13 residues. CDR3 residues: CASSGTGGTEAFF. CDR3 coding DNA: TGTGCCAGCAGTGGGACAGGGGGGACTGAAGCTTTCTTT.

This clone was detected only a few times. The chain has TRBV4-1 and TRBJ1-5; D might be TRBD1 (5 bases). Germline CDR1 reads MGHRA; CDR2 reads YSYEKL. V was trimmed by 3 bases and J by 6 bases, leaving 9 bases between them. This CDR3 is built from 13 residues. The CDR3 DNA reads TGCGCCAGCAGCCAGGGGGACTTTCAGCCCCAGCATTTT. Translated, it gives CASSQGDFQPQHF.

The rearrangement links TRBV7-9 to TRBJ2-2; D is unclear. Germline V gene data show CDR1 as SEHNR and CDR2 as FQNEAQ (reference sequence). V lost 3 bases, J lost 7 bases, and 6 bases lay in between. CDR3 length: 12 amino acids. In DNA, the CDR3 is TGTGCCAGCAGCTTCGAAATCGGGGAGCTGTTTTTT. Its translation is CASSFEIGELFF.

The CDR3 coding sequence is TGTGCCAGCGGCTCGGGCCGAAGGGCTGAGGCAGATACGCAGTATTTT. Amino acid sequence: CASGSGRRAEADTQYF. The chain carries TRBV5-6 and TRBJ2-3; D unresolved. CDR1 and CDR2 (germline): SGHDT, YYEEEE. Trimming stripped 7 bases from V and 4 bases from J, with 22 bases between. The CDR3 runs to 16 residues.

V is TRBV4-1 and J is TRBJ2-1; 7 nucleotides line up with TRBD1. This CDR3 is built from 18 residues. Germline V CDR1 and CDR2: MGHRA, YSYEKL. J lost 10 bases, V lost 0 bases, and 18 bases had no gene match. The CDR3 bases are TGCGCCAGCAGCCAAGAACGGGTTGTGAAGGTTCGGGACAGAGAGCAGTTCTTC. It specifies CASSQERVVKVRDREQFF.

This clone was counted between two and nine times. The rearrangement joins TRBV4-2 to TRBJ2-7; 9 bases map to TRBD2. This CDR3 has 17 residues. Germline CDR1 and CDR2: LGHNA and YNFKEQ. Trimming cost V 0 bases and J 1 base; bases outside gene matches: 7. The CDR3 spells CASSQDLGSGRSYEQYF. Here the CDR3 DNA reads TGTGCCAGCAGCCAAGATCTGGGTAGCGGGAGATCCTACGAGCAGTACTTC.

This clone was counted many times. The CDR3 region has the DNA TGCGCCAGCAGCCAAGATCACCCCACCAGCGCTGGTCCGGGACAGTTCACCGGGGAGCTGTTTTTT. Translated: CASSQDHPTSAGPGQFTGELFF. V is TRBV4-1 and J is TRBJ2-2; 7 bases match TRBD1. Germline CDR1 MGHRA, CDR2 YSYEKL. The V segment lost 0 bases and the J segment 4 bases; nucleotides outside the gene matches: 23. The CDR3 length is 22 residues.

The gene calls are TRBV28 and TRBJ1-5, with 8 bases identical to TRBD1. V gave up 3 bases and J gave up 6 bases; unmatched junction bases: 22. The CDR3 sequence is 20 residues long. CDR1 and CDR2 from the germline V gene are MDHEN and SYDVKM. CDR3 sequence reads: CASSFLRPPGTGVLVQPQHF. For the CDR3, the DNA is TGTGCCAGCAGTTTCCTACGACCCCCCGGGACAGGAGTTTTAGTTCAGCCCCAGCATTTT.

V usage is TRBV4-1 and J usage is TRBJ1-3; D remains unclear. The germline V and J ends were trimmed by 0 bases and 0 bases, with 9 bases remaining between them. Germline CDR1 and CDR2: MGHRA and YSYEKL. The CDR3 extends over 16 amino acids. CDR3 sequence reads: CASSQEKSSSGNTIYF. The CDR3 region has the DNA TGCGCCAGCAGCCAAGAAAAATCCTCCTCTGGAAACACCATATATTTT.

The V gene is TRBV7-8, the J gene TRBJ2-6; 8 bases fit TRBD1. The CDR3 is 20 amino acids. Germline V gives CDR1 SGHVS, CDR2 FQNEAQ. Unmatched junction bases numbered 15, after V lost 5 bases and J lost 0 bases. Here the CDR3 reads CASSPDRVAFLSSGANVLTF. CDR3 sequence (DNA): TGTGCCAGCAGCCCGGACAGGGTAGCCTTCCTCAGCTCTGGGGCCAACGTCCTGACTTTC.

The chain has TRBV30 and TRBJ1-2, with a possible D match to TRBD1 (6 bases). The CDR3 is 13 residues long. Trimming took 0 bases from V and 8 from J, leaving 13 bases between them. Germline CDR1 is GTSNPN and CDR2 is SVGIG (reference sequence). CDR3 bases: TGTGCCTGGAGTGTACGGGGGCGCGGAGGCTACACCTTC. This translates into CAWSVRGRGGYTF.

The CDR3 is CASSASSGTEFYNEQFF. The CDR3 DNA sequence: TGTGCCAGCAGCGCCAGTTCCGGGACGGAATTCTACAATGAGCAGTTCTTC. The chain combines TRBV9 with TRBJ2-1; D is perhaps TRBD1 or TRBD2 (5 bases each). The V and J ends lost 3 bases and 3 bases respectively, with 19 bases between them. This CDR3 contains 17 residues. CDR1 SGDLS and CDR2 YYNGEE come from the germline V gene. Together with reference TRBV9 and TRBJ2-1, the CDR3 gives the full variable domain: DSGVTQTPKHLITATGQRVTLRCSPRSGDLSVYWYQQSLDQGLQFLIQYYNGEERAKGNILERFSAQQFPDLHSELNLSSLELGDSALYFCASSASSGTEFYNEQFFGPGTRLTVL.

The gene calls are TRBV5-6 and TRBJ2-1; D remains unclear. CDR3 size: 14 residues. V lost 1 base to trimming and J lost 9 bases, with 14 bases between them. CDR1 SGHDT and CDR2 YYEEEE come from the germline V gene. CDR3 nucleotide sequence: TGTGCCAGCAGCTTGATTAGGCTGGGGTTTGAGCAGTTCTTC. Its translation: CASSLIRLGFEQFF.

This clone has only one observation. The CDR3 does not end in the conserved phenylalanine or tryptophan, so this is likely a read error. The rearrangement joins TRBV27 to TRBJ2-7, with 9 bases matching TRBD1. Germline V gene lookup returns CDR1 MNHEY and CDR2 SMNVEV (reference sequence). The CDR3 contains 15 residues. The J segment lost 5 bases and the V segment lost 4 bases, leaving 9 bases of the junction unmatched. The DNA for the CDR3 is TGTGCCAGCAGTTACGGACAGGGGTTTCTCCACGAGCAGTACCTC. It yields the protein CASSYGQGFLHEQYL.

As DNA, the CDR3 is TGTGCCAGCTCACTGGGGACTAGCGGGAGGGCCTATGAGCAGTTCTTC. Its protein is CASSLGTSGRAYEQFF. The gene calls are TRBV18 and TRBJ2-1; 16 bases agree with TRBD2. The CDR3 has 16 residues. Germline CDR1 reads KGHSH; CDR2 reads LQKENI. Trimming took 4 bases from V and 8 from J; bases not matched to a gene: 5.

In DNA form, the CDR3 reads TGCGCCAGCAGCCCGCCGGGACAGGGGGCTACCGGGGAGCTGTTTTTT. Amino acid sequence: CASSPPGQGATGELFF. This chain joins TRBV5-1 and TRBJ2-2; 12 bases align to TRBD1. Unmatched junction bases numbered 6, after V lost 4 bases and J lost 5 bases. The CDR3 consists of 16 residues. Germline V gene lookup returns CDR1 SGHRS and CDR2 YFSETQ.

The V gene is TRBV11-3, the J gene TRBJ2-5; D might be TRBD1 (5 bases). The J call may be mistaken, given a closer DNA end match to TRBJ2-7. This CDR3 has 15 residues. CDR1 SGHNT and CDR2 YENEEA come from the germline V gene. This chain's CDR3 is CASSLGAGQTYEQYF. CDR3 in DNA: TGTGCCAGCAGCTTAGGGGCAGGGCAAACCTACGAGCAGTACTTC.

The chain couples TRBV7-3 to TRBJ2-5; perhaps TRBD2 as D (6 bases). CDR3 length equals 16 residues. Per germline, CDR1 SGHTA and CDR2 FQGTGA. V was clipped by 0 bases and J by 4 bases, with 15 bases between them. CDR3 region: CASSLTPGLRGETQYF. The CDR3 bases are TGTGCCAGCAGCTTAACCCCGGGACTCCGGGGAGAGACCCAGTACTTC. The whole variable domain, remainder taken from reference TRBV7-3 and TRBJ2-5, is GAGVSQTPSNKVTEKGKYVELRCDPISGHTALYWYRQSLGQGPEFLIYFQGTGAADDSGLPNDRFFAVRPEGSVSTLKIQRTERGDSAVYLCASSLTPGLRGETQYFGPGTRLLVL.

The V and J genes are TRBV7-9 and TRBJ1-1; D not resolved. Trimming left V 3 bases short and J 6 bases short, with 11 bases between. Per the germline V gene, CDR1 is SEHNR and CDR2 is FQNEAQ (reference sequence). The CDR3 totals 13 residues. Here the CDR3 reads CASSLDDFPEAFF. The DNA of the CDR3 is TGTGCCAGCAGCTTGGACGACTTTCCTGAAGCTTTCTTT.

J is TRBJ1-4 and V is TRBV6-6; tentative D call: TRBD1 (5 bases). CDR1 and CDR2 (germline): MNHNY, SVGAGI (reference sequence). This CDR3 spans 14 amino acids. V was clipped by 2 bases and J by 5 bases, with 9 bases between them. The CDR3 loop reads CASSYDRKNEKLFF. The CDR3 DNA is TGTGCCAGCAGTTACGACAGAAAGAATGAAAAACTGTTTTTT.